This TCR beta chain is drawn from a study of PD-L1 blockade in urothelial cancer. Regarding time point: pretreatment peripheral blood. The protocol was immunoSEQ multiplex PCR, while the TCRdb copy is restricted to in-frame clones and leaves out a portion. The table shows 43,000 or so clones, with 80% occurring only once. Trimming removed 6 bases from V and 5 bases from J, with 19 bases in between. This CDR3 has 15 amino acids. CDR1 is MNHEY and CDR2 is SVGAGI in the germline V gene. The chain is built from TRBV6-5 and TRBJ1-2; D might be TRBD1 (5 bases). The sequence was obtained from a man aged 60-69 years with urothelial cancer. The sequencing used PBMCs, collected around atezolizumab (anti-PD-L1) treatment. The CDR3, as DNA: TGTGCCAGCAGCCCCTCCCTCGGGGGAAGGTATGGCTACACCTTC. It yields the protein CASSPSLGGRYGYTF.